The T cell receptor beta chain described here comes from a study of blood T cell repertoires in COVID-19. Study overall: The cDNA or gDNA used as material had been derived from T cells, B-cell-depleted T cells, or PBMCs.

This CDR3 has 15 residues. Trimming at V came to 5 bases and at J to 2 bases, leaving 3 bases not matched to a gene. Germline CDR1 is MGHDK and CDR2 is SYGVNS. Sequencing was performed with immunoSEQ multiplex PCR; in TCRdb, only in-frame clones are kept and a portion is missing. The table shows 90,000 to 100,000 clones, with 72% occurring only once. This receptor was obtained from a woman aged 55-70 years in a cohort sampled during active or convalescent COVID-19. The sequenced sample was peripheral blood. This chain links TRBV25-1 with TRBJ1-3, with TRBD1 matching over 10 bases. The CDR3 nucleotides read TGTGCCAGCAGTTGGGGGACAGGGGCTGGAAACACCATATATTTT. Translated: CASSWGTGAGNTIYF. Full variable domain (remainder filled in from reference TRBV25-1 and TRBJ1-3): EADIYQTPRYLVIGTGKKITLECSQTMGHDKMYWYQQDPGMELHLIHYSYGVNSTEKGDLSSESTVSRIRTEHFPLTLESARPSHTSQYLCASSWGTGAGNTIYFGEGSWLTVV.